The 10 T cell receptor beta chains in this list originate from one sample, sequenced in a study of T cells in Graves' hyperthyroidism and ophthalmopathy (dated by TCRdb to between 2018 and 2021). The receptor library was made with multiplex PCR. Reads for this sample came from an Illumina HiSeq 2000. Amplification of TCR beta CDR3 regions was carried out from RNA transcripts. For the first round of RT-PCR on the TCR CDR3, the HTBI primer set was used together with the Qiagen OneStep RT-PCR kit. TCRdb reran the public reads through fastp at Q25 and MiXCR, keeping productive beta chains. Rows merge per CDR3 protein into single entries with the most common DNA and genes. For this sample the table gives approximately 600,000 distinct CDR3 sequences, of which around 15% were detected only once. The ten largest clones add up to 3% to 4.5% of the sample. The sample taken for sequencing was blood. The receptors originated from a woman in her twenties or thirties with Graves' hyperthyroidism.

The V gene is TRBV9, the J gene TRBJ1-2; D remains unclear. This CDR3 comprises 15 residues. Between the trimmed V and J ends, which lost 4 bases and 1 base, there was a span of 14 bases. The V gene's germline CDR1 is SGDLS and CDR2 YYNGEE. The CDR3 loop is CASSPHYRDNYGYTF. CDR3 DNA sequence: TGTGCCAGCAGCCCACATTACAGAGATAACTATGGCTACACCTTC.

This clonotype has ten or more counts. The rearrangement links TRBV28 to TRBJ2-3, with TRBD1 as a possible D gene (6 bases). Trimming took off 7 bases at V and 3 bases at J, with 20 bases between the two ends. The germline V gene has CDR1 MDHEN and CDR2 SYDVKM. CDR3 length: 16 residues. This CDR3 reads CASNTGSGHFTDTQYF. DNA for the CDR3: TGTGCCAGCAATACAGGGTCGGGTCATTTTACAGATACGCAGTATTTT.

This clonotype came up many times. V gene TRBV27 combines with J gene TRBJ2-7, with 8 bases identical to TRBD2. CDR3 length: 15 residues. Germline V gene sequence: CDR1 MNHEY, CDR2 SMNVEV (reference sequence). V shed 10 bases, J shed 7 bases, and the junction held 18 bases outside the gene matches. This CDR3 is CATRSSGVTTREQYF. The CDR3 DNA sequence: TGTGCCACCAGGAGTAGCGGGGTAACTACTCGAGAGCAGTACTTC.

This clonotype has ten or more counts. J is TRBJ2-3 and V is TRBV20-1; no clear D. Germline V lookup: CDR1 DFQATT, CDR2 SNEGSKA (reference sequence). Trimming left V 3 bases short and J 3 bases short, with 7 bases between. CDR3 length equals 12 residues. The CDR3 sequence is CSARGWTDTQYF. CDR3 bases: TGCAGTGCTAGGGGTTGGACAGATACGCAGTATTTT.

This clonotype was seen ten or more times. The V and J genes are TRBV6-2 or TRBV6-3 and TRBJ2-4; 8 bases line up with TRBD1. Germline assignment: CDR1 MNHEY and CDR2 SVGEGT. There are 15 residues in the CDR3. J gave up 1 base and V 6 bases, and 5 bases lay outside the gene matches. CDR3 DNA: TGTGCCAGCAGGCGGACAGGGCAGGCCAAAAACATTCAGTACTTC. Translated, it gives CASRRTGQAKNIQYF.

CDR3 residues: CATSGGVAGEDTQYF. For the CDR3, the DNA is TGTGCCACCTCAGGTGGGGTAGCGGGAGAAGATACGCAGTATTTT. The gene calls are TRBV28 and TRBJ2-3; 9 nucleotides match TRBD2. Germline loops: CDR1 MDHEN, CDR2 SYDVKM. The CDR3 consists of 15 residues. Unmatched junction bases numbered 13, after V lost 10 bases and J lost 5 bases.

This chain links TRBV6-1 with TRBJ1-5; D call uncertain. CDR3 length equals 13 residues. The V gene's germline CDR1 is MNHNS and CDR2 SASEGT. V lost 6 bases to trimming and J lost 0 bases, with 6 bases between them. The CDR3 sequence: CASRERSNQPQHF. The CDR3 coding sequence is TGTGCCAGCAGGGAGCGTAGCAATCAGCCCCAGCATTTT.

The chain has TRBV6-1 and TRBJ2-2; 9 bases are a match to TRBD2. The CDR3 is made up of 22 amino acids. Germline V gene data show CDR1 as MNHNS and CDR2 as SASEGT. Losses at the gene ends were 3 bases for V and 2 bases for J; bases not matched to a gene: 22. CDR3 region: CASSELLEWREGRASNTGELFF. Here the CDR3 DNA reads TGTGCCAGCAGTGAGTTGCTGGAATGGCGGGAGGGCCGCGCCAGTAACACCGGGGAGCTGTTTTTT.

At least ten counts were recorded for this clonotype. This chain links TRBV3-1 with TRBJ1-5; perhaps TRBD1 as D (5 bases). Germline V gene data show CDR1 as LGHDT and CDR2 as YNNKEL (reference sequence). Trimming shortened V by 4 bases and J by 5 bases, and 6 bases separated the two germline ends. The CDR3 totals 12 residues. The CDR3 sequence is CASSLRDQPQHF. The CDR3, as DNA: TGTGCCAGCAGCCTCAGGGATCAGCCCCAGCATTTT.

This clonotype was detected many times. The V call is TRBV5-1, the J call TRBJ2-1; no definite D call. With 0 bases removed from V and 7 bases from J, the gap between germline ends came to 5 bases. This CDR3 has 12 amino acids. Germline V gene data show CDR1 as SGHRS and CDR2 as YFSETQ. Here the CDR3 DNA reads TGCGCCAGCAGCTTGGTCGAAAATGAGCAGTTCTTC. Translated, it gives CASSLVENEQFF.